This T cell receptor (beta chain) originates from a study of yellow fever vaccine responses in identical twins. The study, taken as a whole, reports: Twins reportedly mounted vaccine T cell responses that seemed partly convergent, partly personalized.

CDR1 and CDR2 (germline): SGHNT, YENEEA. CDR3 length: 14 amino acids. V lost 4 bases, J lost 4 bases, and 5 bases stayed unmatched. TCRdb re-called the RT-PCR reads with MiXCR, one entry per CDR3 protein. The sample lists more than 2,500 distinct CDR3 sequences; around 90% were seen once. Note on this clonotype: Antigen specificity is unknown.

The chain recombines TRBV11-3 with TRBJ1-2, with 8 bases lining up with TRBD1. The sample here was T cells from blood (PBMCs), unsorted or a sorted subset (not recorded which), taken before or after yellow fever vaccination (not recorded which). The clonotype comes from a female donor who received the yellow fever vaccine. The DNA for the CDR3 is TGTGCCAGCAGCTCCGGGACAGGACTCTATGGCTACACCTTC. Amino acid sequence: CASSSGTGLYGYTF.